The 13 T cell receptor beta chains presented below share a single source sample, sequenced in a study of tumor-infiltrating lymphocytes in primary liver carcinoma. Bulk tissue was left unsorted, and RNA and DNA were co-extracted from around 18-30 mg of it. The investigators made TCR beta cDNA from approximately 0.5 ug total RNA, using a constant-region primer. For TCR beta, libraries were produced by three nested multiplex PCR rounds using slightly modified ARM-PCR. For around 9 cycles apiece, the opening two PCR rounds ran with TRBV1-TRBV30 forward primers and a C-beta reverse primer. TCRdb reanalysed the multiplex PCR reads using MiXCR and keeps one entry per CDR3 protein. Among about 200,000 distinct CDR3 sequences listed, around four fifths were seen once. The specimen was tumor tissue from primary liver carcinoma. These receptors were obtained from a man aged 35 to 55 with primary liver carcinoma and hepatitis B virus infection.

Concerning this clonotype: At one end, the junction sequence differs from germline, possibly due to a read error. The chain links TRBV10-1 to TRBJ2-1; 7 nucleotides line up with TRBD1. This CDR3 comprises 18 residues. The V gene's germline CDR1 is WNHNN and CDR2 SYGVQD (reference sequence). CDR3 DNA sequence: TGTGCCAGCAGTGAGTCGAAGACAGGGTCCGTGGCCAACAATGAGCATTTCTTC. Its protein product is CASSESKTGSVANNEHFF.

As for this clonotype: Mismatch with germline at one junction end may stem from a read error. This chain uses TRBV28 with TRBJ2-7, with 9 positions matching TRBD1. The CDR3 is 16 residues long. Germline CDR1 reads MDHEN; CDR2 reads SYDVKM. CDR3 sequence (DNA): TGTGCCAGCAGTTTACCCACCGGACAGGGGTCCTACGAGAAGTACTTC. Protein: CASSLPTGQGSYEKYF.

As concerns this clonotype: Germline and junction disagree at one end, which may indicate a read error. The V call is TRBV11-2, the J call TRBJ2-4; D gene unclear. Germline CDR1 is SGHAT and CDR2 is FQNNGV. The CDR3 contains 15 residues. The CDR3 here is CASTTSAVAKNNQDF. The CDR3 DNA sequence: TGTGCGAGCACCACTTCGGCGGTAGCCAAAAACAATCAGGACTTC.

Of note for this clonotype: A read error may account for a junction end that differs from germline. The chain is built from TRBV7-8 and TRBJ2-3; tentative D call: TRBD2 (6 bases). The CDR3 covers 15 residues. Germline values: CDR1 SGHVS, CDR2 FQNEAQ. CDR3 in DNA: TGTGCCAACAGCCTATCGGCGAGCGGGCCCGATACGCAGTATTTT. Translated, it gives CANSLSASGPDTQYF.

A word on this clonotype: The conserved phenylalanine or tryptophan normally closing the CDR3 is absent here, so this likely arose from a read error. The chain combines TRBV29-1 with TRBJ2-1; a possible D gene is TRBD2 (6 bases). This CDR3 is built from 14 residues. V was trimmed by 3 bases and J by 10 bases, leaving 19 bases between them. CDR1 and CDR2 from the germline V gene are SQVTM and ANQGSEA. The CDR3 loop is CSVDPGRFLWEQFL. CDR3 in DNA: TGCAGCGTTGATCCAGGGAGGTTTTTGTGGGAGCAGTTCTTA.

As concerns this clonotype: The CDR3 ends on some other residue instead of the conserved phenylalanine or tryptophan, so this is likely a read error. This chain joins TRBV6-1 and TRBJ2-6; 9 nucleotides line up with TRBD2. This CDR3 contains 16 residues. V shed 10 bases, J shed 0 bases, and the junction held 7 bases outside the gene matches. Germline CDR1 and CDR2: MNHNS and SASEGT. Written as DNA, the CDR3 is TGTGCCACCCCGGCTAGCGGGAACTCTGGGGCCAACGTCCTGACTTAC. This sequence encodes CATPASGNSGANVLTY.

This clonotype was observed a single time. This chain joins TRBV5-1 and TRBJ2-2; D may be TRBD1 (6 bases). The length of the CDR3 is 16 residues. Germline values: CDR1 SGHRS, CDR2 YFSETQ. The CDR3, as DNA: TGCACCAACAGTTTGGAGGCAGGGGCGCTTACCGGGGAGCTGTTTTTT. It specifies CTNSLEAGALTGELFF.

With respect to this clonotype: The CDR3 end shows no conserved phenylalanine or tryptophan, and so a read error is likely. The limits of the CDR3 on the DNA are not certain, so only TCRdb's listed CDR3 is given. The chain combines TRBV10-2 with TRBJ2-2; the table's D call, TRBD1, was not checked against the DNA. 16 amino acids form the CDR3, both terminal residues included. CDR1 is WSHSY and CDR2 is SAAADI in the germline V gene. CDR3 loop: CASSEEGIGGTGELSY.

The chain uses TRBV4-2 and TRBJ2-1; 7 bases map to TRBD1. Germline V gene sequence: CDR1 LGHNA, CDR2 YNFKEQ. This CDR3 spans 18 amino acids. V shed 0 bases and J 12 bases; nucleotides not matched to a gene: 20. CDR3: CASSQDWRTGRVYNMQFF. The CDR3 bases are TGTGCCAGCAGCCAAGATTGGAGGACAGGCAGAGTCTACAATATGCAGTTCTTC.

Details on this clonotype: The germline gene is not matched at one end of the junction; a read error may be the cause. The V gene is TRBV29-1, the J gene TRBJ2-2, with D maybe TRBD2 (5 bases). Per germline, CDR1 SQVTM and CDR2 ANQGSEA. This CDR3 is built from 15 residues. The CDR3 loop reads CSVGISATNTVELFF. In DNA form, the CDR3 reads TGCAGCGTTGGGATTAGCGCGACGAACACCGTGGAGCTGTTTTTT.

CDR3 in amino acids: CASSLDRDEADTQYF. CDR3 bases: TGTGCCAGCAGCTTGGACAGGGACGAGGCAGATACGCAGTATTTT. The chain combines TRBV7-9 with TRBJ2-3, with 8 bases lining up with TRBD1. V lost 3 bases, J lost 4 bases, and 6 bases stayed unmatched. In germline, CDR1 is SEHNR, CDR2 FQNEAQ (reference sequence). The CDR3 is 15 amino acids.

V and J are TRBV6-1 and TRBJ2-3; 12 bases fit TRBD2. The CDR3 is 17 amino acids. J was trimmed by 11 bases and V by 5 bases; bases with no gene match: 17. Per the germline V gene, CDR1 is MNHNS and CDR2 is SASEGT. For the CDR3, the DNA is TGTGCCAGCAGTCCTGAGCTAGCGGGAGGGCCCCTAGATGAGCAGTATTTT. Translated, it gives CASSPELAGGPLDEQYF.

Here the CDR3 reads CANGSQGGNSPLHF. The CDR3 DNA follows: TGTGCCAACGGCTCTCAGGGGGGTAATTCACCCCTCCACTTT. This rearrangement joins TRBV7-9 to TRBJ1-6; TRBD1 aligns across 7 bases. There are 14 residues in the CDR3. The V gene's germline CDR1 is SEHNR and CDR2 FQNEAQ (reference sequence). V shed 10 bases, J shed 6 bases, and the junction held 9 bases outside the gene matches.